This TCR beta chain was sequenced in a study of CD8 T cells in Susac syndrome. Reverse transcription of roughly 0.5 to 1 ug RNA was performed with random hexamers. It was immunoSEQ multiplex PCR that amplified TCR beta CDR3 across 54 Vbeta and 13 Jbeta. MiXCR was run by TCRdb on the immunoSEQ multiplex PCR reads, yielding one entry per CDR3 protein. Among about 190,000 distinct CDR3 sequences listed, around 95% were seen once. Patients with Susac syndrome fulfilled recently defined diagnostic criteria for definite or probable disease. Negative isolation yielded CD8+ and CD4+ T cells; FACS enriched TEMRA cells. Germline V gives CDR1 DFQATT, CDR2 SNEGSKA (reference sequence). The CDR3 extends over 11 amino acids. Between the trimmed V and J ends, which lost 4 bases and 6 bases, there was a span of 7 bases.

This TCR was sampled from a human donor with Susac syndrome. The J gene is TRBJ2-1, the V gene TRBV20-1, with D unresolved. Sequencing input: CD4+ T cells from PBMCs. CDR3 amino acids: CSAIPSNEQFF. As DNA, the CDR3 is TGCAGTGCTATACCTAGCAATGAGCAGTTCTTC.